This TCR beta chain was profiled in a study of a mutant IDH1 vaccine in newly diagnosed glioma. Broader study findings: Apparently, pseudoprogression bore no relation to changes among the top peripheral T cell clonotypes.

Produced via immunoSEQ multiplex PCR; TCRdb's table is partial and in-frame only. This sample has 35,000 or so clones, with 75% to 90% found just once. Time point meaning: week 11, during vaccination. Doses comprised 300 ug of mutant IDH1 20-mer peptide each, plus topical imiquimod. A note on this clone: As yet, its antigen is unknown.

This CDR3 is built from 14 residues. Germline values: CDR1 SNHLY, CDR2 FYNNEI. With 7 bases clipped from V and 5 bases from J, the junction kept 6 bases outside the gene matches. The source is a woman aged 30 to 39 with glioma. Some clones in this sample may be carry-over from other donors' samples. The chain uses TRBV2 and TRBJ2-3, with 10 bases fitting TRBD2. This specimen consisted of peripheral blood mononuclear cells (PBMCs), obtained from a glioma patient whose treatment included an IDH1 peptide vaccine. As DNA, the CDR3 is TGTGCCAGCAAAAAGCGGGAGGGCCAAGATACGCAGTATTTT. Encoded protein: CASKKREGQDTQYF.